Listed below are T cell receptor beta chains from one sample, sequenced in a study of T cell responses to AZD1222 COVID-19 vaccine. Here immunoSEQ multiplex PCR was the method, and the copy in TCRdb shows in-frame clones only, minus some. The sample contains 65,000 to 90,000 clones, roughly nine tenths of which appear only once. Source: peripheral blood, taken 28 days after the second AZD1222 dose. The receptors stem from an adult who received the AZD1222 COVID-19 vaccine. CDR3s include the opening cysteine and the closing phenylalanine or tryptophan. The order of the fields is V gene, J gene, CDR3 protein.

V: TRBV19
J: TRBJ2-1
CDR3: CASSDLGTSAYNEQFF

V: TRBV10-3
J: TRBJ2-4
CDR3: CAISESIASRAGIQYF

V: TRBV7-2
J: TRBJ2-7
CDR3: CASSTAGGRASYEQYF

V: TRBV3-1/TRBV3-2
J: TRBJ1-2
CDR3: CASSQDQNYGYTF

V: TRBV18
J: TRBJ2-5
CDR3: CASSPLAGPEGTQYF

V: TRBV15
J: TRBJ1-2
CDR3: CATSDGNYGYTF

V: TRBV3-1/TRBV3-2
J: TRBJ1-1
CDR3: CASSLLTENTEAFF

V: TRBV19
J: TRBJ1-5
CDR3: CASTHFGHPGAVQPQHF

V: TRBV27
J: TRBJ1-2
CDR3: CASSSGPNYGYTF

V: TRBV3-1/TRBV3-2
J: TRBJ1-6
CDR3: CASSQPPGQGSSPLHF

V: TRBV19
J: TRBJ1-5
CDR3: CASSTGTGLPQHF

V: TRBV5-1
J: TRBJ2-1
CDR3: CASRKTGTDNNEQFF

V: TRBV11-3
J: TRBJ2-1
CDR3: CASSPNSYNEQFF

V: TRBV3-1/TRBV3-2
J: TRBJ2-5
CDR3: CASSRGTAEQETQYF

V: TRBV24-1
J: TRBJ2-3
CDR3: CATSDPRLRDTQYF

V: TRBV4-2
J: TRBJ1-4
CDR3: CASSQRNGEKLFF

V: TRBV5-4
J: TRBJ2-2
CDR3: CASSSRGFGELFF

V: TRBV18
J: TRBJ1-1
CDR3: CASSPPSLQNTEAFF

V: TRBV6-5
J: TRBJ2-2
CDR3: CASSYTARPSAGELFF

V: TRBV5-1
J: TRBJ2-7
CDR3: CASSLETSGSYEQYF

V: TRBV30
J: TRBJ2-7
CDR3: CAWEANGDSYEQYF

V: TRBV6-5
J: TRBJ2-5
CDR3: CASGSRETQYF

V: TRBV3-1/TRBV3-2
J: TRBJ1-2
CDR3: CASSRGQDSYGYTF

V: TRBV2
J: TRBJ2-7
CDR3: CASSDPPGVRFSGSYEQYF

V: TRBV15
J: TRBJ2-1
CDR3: CATSRGGGQTLYNEQFF

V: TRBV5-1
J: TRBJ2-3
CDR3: CASRRTGLASDTQYF

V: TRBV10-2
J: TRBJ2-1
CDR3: CASRDSPAGGNNEQFF

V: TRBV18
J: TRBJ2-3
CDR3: CASSRDTTDTQYF

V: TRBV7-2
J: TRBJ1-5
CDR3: CASSTYRGFNQPQHF

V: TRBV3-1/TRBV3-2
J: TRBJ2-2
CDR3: CASNTGATIGELFF

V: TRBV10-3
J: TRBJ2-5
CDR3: CAISEGLGSPETQYF

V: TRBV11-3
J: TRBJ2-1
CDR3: CASSPGTHNEQFF

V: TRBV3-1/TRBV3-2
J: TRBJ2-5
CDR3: CASSPWGRAETQYF

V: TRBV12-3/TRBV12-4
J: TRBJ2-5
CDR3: CASRTRFKETQYF

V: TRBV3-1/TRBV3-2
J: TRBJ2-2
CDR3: CASGPRVTGELFF

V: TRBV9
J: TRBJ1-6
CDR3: CASSARDSYSPLHF

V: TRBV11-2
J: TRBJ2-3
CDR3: CASSRTSGRSADTQYF

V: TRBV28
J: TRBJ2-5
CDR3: CASGDQGGQETQYF

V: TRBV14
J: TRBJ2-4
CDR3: CASSLTSGRASKNIQYF

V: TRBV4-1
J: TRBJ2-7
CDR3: CASSQGVVYEQYF

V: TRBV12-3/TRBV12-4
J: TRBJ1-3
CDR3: CASSLSGNTIYF

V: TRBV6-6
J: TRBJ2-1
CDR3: CASRTSGDYNEQFF

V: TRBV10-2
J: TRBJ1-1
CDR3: CASSVQGRTEAFF

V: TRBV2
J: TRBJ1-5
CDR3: CASSEARESNQPQHF

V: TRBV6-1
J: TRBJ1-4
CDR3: CASSDRVRNEKLFF

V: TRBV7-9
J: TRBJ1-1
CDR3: CASSPQGGSGTEAFF

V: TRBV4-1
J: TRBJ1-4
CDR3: CASSQGQGGEKLFF

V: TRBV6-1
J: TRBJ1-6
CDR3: CASSEEGVRRSYNSPLHF

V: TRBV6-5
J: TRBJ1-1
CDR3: CASTPGTGAEAFF

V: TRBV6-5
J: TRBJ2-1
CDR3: CASRSGLAGGDEQFF